The sequence of this TCR beta chain was determined in a study of beta chain features in type 1 diabetes. Study-wide context: Patient and healthy donor groups were alike in age, gender and cell yields.

This clone was counted many times. Every bit of the isolated RNA underwent reverse transcription, so sequencing read expressed TCRB transcripts. Using immunoSEQ multiplex PCR, the repertoire was profiled, and TCRdb retains in-frame clones only, with some absent. Of fewer than 400,000 clones detected, roughly 8% appear once; the ten largest clones hold roughly 0.44%. The V end lost 6 bases, the J end lost 4 bases, and 12 bases lay between the germline ends. The V gene's germline CDR1 is SGHTA and CDR2 FQGNSA. The CDR3 runs to 13 residues. The rearrangement links TRBV7-2 to TRBJ2-5, with D possibly TRBD2 on 5 matching bases. The receptor comes from a woman aged 18-35 years in good health. The material sequenced was central memory CD4+ T cells from blood. CDR3 loop: CASSYRAGETQYF. The CDR3 DNA sequence: TGTGCCAGCAGTTATCGGGCGGGAGAGACCCAGTACTTC.